This entry features one TCR beta chain sequence. Its antigen is not yet known. It has no much larger one-base neighbor in the sample; base qualities were not kept. The sample belongs to a study of cytomegalovirus exposure and HLA in healthy donors (dated by TCRdb to between 2016 and 2019). Regarding the study in general: According to an earlier analysis of 550 to 700 of the donors, 150 million to 200 million T cells yielded roughly 100 million unique TCR beta sequences and 250 to 350 Gb of sequence data. Roughly 300 gigabases of sequencing data and approximately 92 million unique TCR sequences made up an early release that covered 500 to 650 HLA-typed donors. Among the roughly 400 genotyped donors, about 85% belonged to the genetic ancestry cluster associated with self-reported Caucasian donors. The aim of the study was to test whether cataloging public T cell receptors could identify signatures of past pathogen exposure. Using immunosequencing, the study profiled T cell repertoires from around 680 subjects and related those repertoires to cytomegalovirus serostatus. A separate validation cohort of roughly 110 different subjects was used in addition to the 666-subject first cohort. The study combined high-throughput TCR immunosequencing, statistical association of individual TCRs with disease status, and machine learning to predict cytomegalovirus infection status. A later analysis re-examined previously published TCR beta repertoires from several hundred donors and added high-resolution HLA genotyping to investigate patterns of TCR occurrence. Rather than drawing on any new phenotypic data, the later analysis identified candidate immune exposures from TCR beta sequences and the way those sequences occurred across donors. An earlier analysis of approximately 580 of the donors used high-throughput TCR beta sequencing to judge whether each TCR beta V gene segment behaved as functional or pseudogenic. Donor age, sex, ethnicity and CMV serostatus were compiled together with the repertoire data. A later genetic analysis took genome-wide SNP genotypes for about three fifths of the 666 donors and used that subset as a discovery cohort. All discovery cohort repertoires had been generated on a single sequencing platform. HLA typing included class I and class II loci at four-digit resolution. The number of donors typed differed by locus, with 629-630 for A, B, C, DRB1 and DQB1, 522 for DQA1, nearly 610 for DPA1, and over 400 for DPB1. Four or five DR-DQ haplotypes were handled as single units for association and clustering because linkage in the cohort was strong. On average, roughly 250,000 unique TCR beta nucleotide sequences were sequenced per donor among 398 genotyped donors of the cohort, with roughly 18% of those sequences being non-productive. Results the study describes overall, beyond this receptor: Over 15 rarely observed V segments, including chromosome 9 orphons, were excluded from the earlier analysis of some 590 of the donors because counts were too low. A further reported finding was that TCR beta sequences accurately predicted the HLA-A and HLA-B alleles for most subjects in the first cohort. Because HLA typing was missing for some donors at each locus, association tests included only the typed subset. While some public TCRs were present in many individuals, most TCR sequences turned up only very rarely across donors. Correlated functional status among segregating V segments might reflect linkage disequilibrium, but an unknown experimental factor could not be ruled out. An association between a missense DCLRE1C variant and V-gene and J-gene trimming of TCR beta chains was found in a later genetic analysis and replicated in an independent cohort. According to the authors, the approach could potentially be generalized to other disease states and immunological phenotypes. A later analysis found that TCR association rates varied across HLA loci, with DRB1 alleles showing the most associated TCRs and HLA-C alleles the fewest. Only TCR beta chains were sequenced in this cohort, and the absence of alpha or paired-chain data limited detectable features. Presence/absence analyses assumed roughly uniform sequencing depth across donors, an assumption that may not hold. The classifier was reported to diagnose cytomegalovirus status with high specificity and sensitivity in both the original cohort and the validation cohort. A total of some 180 TCR beta chains were listed by the study as associated with cytomegalovirus. In a later analysis, several top co-occurrence clusters were reported to appear linked to parvovirus B19, influenza, CMV and Epstein-Barr virus. When HLA alleles, especially DR and DQ, strongly co-occurred, attributing TCR associations to individual alleles was difficult. Most CMV-associated TCR beta chains appeared to be HLA-restricted in a later analysis, and the HLA associations seemed to be driven largely by CMV exposure. The 87-base-pair reads could not distinguish some IMGT-functional V segments, including TRBV6-2 and TRBV6-3, so those segments were excluded. A group of highly shared sequence variants was considered likely to be a technical artifact of the sequencing pipeline. In a later analysis, HLA-associated TCR beta chains were found to be more clonally expanded and to have lower generation probabilities than equally common non-associated chains. In vitro tests confirmed that a few of the cytomegalovirus-associated TCR beta chains recognize cytomegalovirus antigens. According to a later genetic analysis, donors in an Asian-associated ancestry cluster had fewer N-insertions in productive TCRs than the approximately 670-donor mean. At a false discovery rate of 0.05, a later analysis linked some 18,000 TCR beta sequences to specific HLA alleles. For the cohort, immune exposure information was limited to CMV serostatus. An earlier analysis of approximately 540 of the donors showed that most TCR beta V segments appeared in productive rearrangements either about 90% or about 30% of the time, which broadly matched IMGT annotations.

The library relied on the immunoSEQ multiplex PCR assay. For the multiplex PCR, a mixture combining 60 forward primers for TCR Vbeta segments and 13 reverse primers for TCR Jbeta segments was used. A multiplex PCR assay on genomic DNA amplified the CDR3 region of rearranged TCR beta genes. Amplified TCR beta libraries were sequenced as 87-base-pair reads on the Illumina HiSeq System. Turning to the authors' computational methods: In a later analysis, some 80 million unique TCR beta chains were counted across the 650 to 700 repertoires, and approximately 9.9 million of these chains were shared by at least two donors. Raw reads were error-corrected and collapsed into unique sequences with a nearest-neighbor algorithm that merged closely related sequences to remove PCR and sequencing errors. Alignment of CDR3 sequences to IMGT reference sequences was used to assign V, D and J gene segments. For a sequence to be retained, a match of at least six nucleotides was required to both a V gene segment and a J gene segment. Rearrangements were classified as productive when the CDR3 lacked stop codons and remained in frame with V and J, and all other rearrangements were classified as non-productive. Following IMGT convention, CDR3 was defined as the stretch from the second conserved V-encoded cysteine to the conserved J-encoded phenylalanine. Sequences without an unambiguous match to a single V gene segment were excluded from the earlier analysis of 500 to 700 of the donors. An earlier analysis of 450 to 650 of the donors called V segments functional above 56.7% productive rearrangements and segregating when the between-donor standard deviation exceeded 5%. A statistical classification framework was built for diagnosing cytomegalovirus status from the catalog of TCR beta chain sequences. V and J gene assignment, in a later analysis, came from comparing TCR nucleotide sequences with IMGT/GENE-DB human TR gene sequences. A later analysis assigned CDR3 sequences and most-parsimonious VDJ recombination scenarios with the TCRdist pipeline. In a later analysis, each TCR beta chain was defined by its CDR3 amino acid sequence together with its V-gene family, and reads without a unique V-gene family were excluded. In a later analysis, some 600 highly shared, low-generation-probability nucleotide sequences were removed to address suspected cross-contamination and a sequencing artifact. In a later analysis, a clonal expansion index was calculated for each public chain from normalized within-repertoire ranks of inferred template counts. Generation probabilities in a later analysis came from a VDJ recombination model fitted to out-of-frame rearrangements, and those results were checked against IGoR. Hypergeometric tests were used in a later analysis to score TCR-TCR, TCR-HLA and TCR-CMV co-occurrence, with a repertoire-size bias correction applied to the TCR pairs. False discovery rates were estimated in a later analysis by permuting HLA or CMV assignments 20 times. In a later analysis, co-occurring TCRs were grouped using DBSCAN, and TCRdist sequence similarity was added for clustering within HLA-allele-positive subsets. Repertoires with fewer than 30,000 or more than 120,000 public chains were left out of co-occurrence clustering, as were a few repertoires with anomalous nucleotide sharing. The immuneACCESS repertoire file appears here via TCRdb, limited to in-frame rearrangements. These files lack a portion of the clones; in checked studies, under half of the deficit traces to unresolved V genes, and the cause of the others is not known. V and J calls and clone size come straight from that table; D and trimming were deduced from the DNA. This sample lists 150,000 to 200,000 clones; 80% were detected once. The ten largest clones capture approximately 15% of the sample.

The cohort was made up of about 670 healthy bone marrow donors. Cohort members were all nominally healthy when sampled, although unrecorded immune exposures were likely present. The donor tested CMV seronegative, placing the donor among the roughly 400 seronegative members of the cohort. Every donor gave a peripheral blood sample, and the peripheral blood mononuclear cells from that sample were used for TCR beta sequencing. The Qiagen DNeasy Blood Extraction Kit was used to extract genomic DNA from the blood cell samples. V and J are trimmed by 5 bases and 5 bases, and the gene matches miss 8 bases of the junction. Per the germline V gene, LGHNA is the CDR1 and YSLEER is the CDR2. Including cysteine and phenylalanine, the CDR3 has 15 amino acids. CDR3 DNA is the only sequence kept; it has 45 bases, read in frame from the first base.

The specimen was PBMCs. The receptor was isolated from a woman between 40 and 50 years old in good health and CMV-seronegative. The chain links TRBV4-3 with TRBJ2-1; 8 bases in the junction line up with TRBD1. The CDR3 sequence is CASSDRGRENNEQFF. The base sequence is TGCGCCAGCAGCGACAGGGGTCGGGAGAACAATGAGCAGTTCTTC.